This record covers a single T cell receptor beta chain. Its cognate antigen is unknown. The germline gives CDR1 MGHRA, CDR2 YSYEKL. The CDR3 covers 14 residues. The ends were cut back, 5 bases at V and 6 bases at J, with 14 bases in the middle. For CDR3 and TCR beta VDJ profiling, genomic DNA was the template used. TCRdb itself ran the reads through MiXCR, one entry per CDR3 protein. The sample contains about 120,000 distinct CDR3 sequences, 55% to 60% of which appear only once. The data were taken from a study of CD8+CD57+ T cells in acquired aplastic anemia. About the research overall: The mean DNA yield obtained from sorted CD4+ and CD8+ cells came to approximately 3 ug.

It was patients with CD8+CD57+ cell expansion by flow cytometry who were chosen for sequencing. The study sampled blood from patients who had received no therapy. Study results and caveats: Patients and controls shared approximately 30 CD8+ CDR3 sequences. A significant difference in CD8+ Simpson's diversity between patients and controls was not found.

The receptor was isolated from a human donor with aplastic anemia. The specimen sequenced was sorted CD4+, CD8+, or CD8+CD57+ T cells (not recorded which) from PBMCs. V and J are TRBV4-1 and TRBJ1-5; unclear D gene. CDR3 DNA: TGCGCCAGCAGCTATGGACCGGGTGCTCAGCCCCAGCATTTT. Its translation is CASSYGPGAQPQHF.